The following is a TCR beta chain sequence with its context. TCRdb re-called the reads through MiXCR, storing one row per CDR3 protein. The sample includes some 350,000 distinct CDR3 sequences, 15% to 20% of them seen just once. These data come from a study of T cell repertoires in cytomegalovirus infection. Germline V CDR1 and CDR2: DFQATT, SNEGSKA (reference sequence). CDR3 length equals 12 residues. V was cut by 1 base and J by 4 bases, with 6 bases left in between. This TCR derives from a human donor in good health (CMV status not recorded). Some clones in this sample may be carry-over from other donors' samples. Sequenced material: PBMCs. This chain links TRBV20-1 with TRBJ2-3; no clear D. In nucleotides, the CDR3 is TGCAGTGCTAGAGGGGTCCCAGATACGCAGTATTTT. Its protein product is CSARGVPDTQYF.